These 19 T cell receptor beta chains were sequenced from one sample in a study of cytomegalovirus exposure and HLA in healthy donors. The PCR contained 60 Vbeta and 13 Jbeta primers. Some clones are missing from TCRdb's copy, which holds only in-frame ones; the method was immunoSEQ multiplex PCR. There are about 98,000 clones in the sample; under 80% occur only once, and about 1.8% lies in the top ten. Input material: PBMCs. These receptors were collected from a male donor in good health and CMV-seronegative.

V and J are TRBV7-8 and TRBJ2-5, with TRBD2 matching 7 bases. CDR1 is SGHVS, CDR2 FQNEAQ, per germline. Trimming took 5 bases from V and 6 from J; bases not matched to a gene: 9. This CDR3 contains 14 residues. CDR3 sequence: CASSPRTRMKTQYF. In DNA, the CDR3 is TGTGCCAGCAGCCCCCGGACTAGAATGAAGACCCAGTACTTC.

This clone was found a few times. The rearrangement uses TRBV19 and TRBJ2-5; 7 bases align to TRBD2. Looked up from germline, CDR1 is LNHDA and CDR2 is SQIVND (reference sequence). This CDR3 is 15 amino acids long. V dropped 3 bases and J dropped 5; count of bases not matched to a gene: 9. DNA of the CDR3: TGTGCCAGTAGTATCATAAAAGCGGGGCTGGAGACCCAGTACTTC. This codes for CASSIIKAGLETQYF.

This clone was seen a few times. The V and J genes are TRBV7-2 and TRBJ1-5, with TRBD1 matching 9 bases. The CDR3 loop spans 14 amino acids. In germline, CDR1 is SGHTA, CDR2 FQGNSA. V trimming: 5 bases; J trimming: 7 bases; junction bases outside the gene matches: 6. The CDR3 DNA reads TGTGCCAGCAGCAAACGACAGGGGGAGCAGCCCCAGCATTTT. It specifies CASSKRQGEQPQHF.

This clone was observed a few times. The chain recombines TRBV5-1 with TRBJ1-2; tentative D call: TRBD1 (5 bases). The V end was cut by 0 bases, the J end by 0 bases, with 15 bases between. CDR3 size: 17 residues. Germline CDR1 reads SGHRS; CDR2 reads YFSETQ. The CDR3 bases are TGCGCCAGCAGCTTGGCCGGGGGGGACCTTGCTAACTATGGCTACACCTTC. Its protein product is CASSLAGGDLANYGYTF.

The V and J genes are TRBV27 and TRBJ2-7; 8 nucleotides align to TRBD2. V lost 2 bases to trimming and J lost 5 bases; unmatched junction nucleotides: 17. This CDR3 comprises 18 residues. Germline V gene lookup returns CDR1 MNHEY and CDR2 SMNVEV (reference sequence). This CDR3 reads CASSLTLAGLHPGHEQYF. CDR3 DNA sequence: TGTGCCAGCAGTTTAACTCTAGCGGGTCTCCATCCCGGGCACGAGCAGTACTTC.

The genes are TRBV11-3 and TRBJ2-3; 8 positions match TRBD1. Per germline, CDR1 SGHNT and CDR2 YENEEA. CDR3 length: 15 residues. J lost 3 bases, V lost 5 bases, and 7 bases had no gene match. The CDR3 here is CASSPGQGGTDTQYF. The CDR3 nucleotides read TGTGCCAGCAGCCCCGGACAGGGCGGAACAGATACGCAGTATTTT.

The J gene is TRBJ1-3, the V gene TRBV6-6; no clear D. The germline V gene encodes CDR1 MNHNY and CDR2 SVGAGI (reference sequence). The CDR3 loop spans 15 amino acids. Trimming took 4 bases from V and 2 from J, leaving 12 bases between them. Written as DNA, the CDR3 is TGTGCCAGCAGTTCGGAGGGAGCGGCTGGAAACACCATATATTTT. As protein: CASSSEGAAGNTIYF.

The chain is built from TRBV5-1 and TRBJ1-4; 7 positions agree with TRBD1. With V trimmed by 2 bases and J by 0 bases, 4 bases remained unmatched. The CDR3 contains 16 residues. CDR1 is SGHRS and CDR2 is YFSETQ in the germline V gene. The CDR3 region has the DNA TGCGCCAGCAGCTTCGGCGACAGGGCAACTAATGAAAAACTGTTTTTT. It yields the protein CASSFGDRATNEKLFF.

This chain joins TRBV5-4 and TRBJ2-5; 9 bases agree with TRBD2. The CDR3 covers 14 residues. Germline V CDR1 and CDR2: SGHNT, YYREEE (reference sequence). With V trimmed by 3 bases and J by 5 bases, 5 bases remained unmatched. The CDR3 loop reads CASSSAGGGETQYF. The CDR3 coding sequence is TGTGCCAGCAGCTCCGCGGGAGGGGGGGAGACCCAGTACTTC.

The V gene is TRBV2, the J gene TRBJ2-7; 8 nucleotides agree with TRBD1. The J segment lost 3 bases and the V segment lost 11 bases, leaving 6 bases of the junction unmatched. CDR3 length equals 12 residues. Germline-derived CDR1 and CDR2 are SNHLY and FYNNEI. CDR3 nucleotide sequence: TGTGCCCGGCGACAGGGGAGCTACGAGCAGTACTTC. Its protein product is CARRQGSYEQYF.

This clone was counted only a few times. The chain uses TRBV5-6 and TRBJ1-2, with 8 bases fitting TRBD1. Germline assignment: CDR1 SGHDT and CDR2 YYEEEE. V gave up 3 bases and J gave up 8 bases; unmatched junction bases: 12. The CDR3 sequence is 15 residues long. CDR3 DNA sequence: TGTGCCAGCAGCTCAAAACCACAAGACAGGGGCGGCTACACCTTC. Translating it yields CASSSKPQDRGGYTF.

In its sample, this clone was seen a few times. The chain uses TRBV29-1 and TRBJ2-5, with 8 bases matching TRBD2. The J segment lost 1 base and the V segment lost 6 bases, leaving 7 bases of the junction unmatched. This CDR3 has 14 amino acids. Germline CDR1 SQVTM, CDR2 ANQGSEA. Written as DNA, the CDR3 is TGCAGCGTAGCTAGCGGGCGGGCCCAAGAGACCCAGTACTTC. Translation gives CSVASGRAQETQYF. Combining the CDR3 with reference TRBV29-1 and TRBJ2-5 gives the whole variable domain SAVISQKPSRDICQRGTSLTIQCQVDSQVTMMFWYRQQPGQSLTLIATANQGSEATYESGFVIDKFPISRPNLTFSTLTVSNMSPEDSSIYLCSVASGRAQETQYFGPGTRLLVL.

The V gene is TRBV7-2, the J gene TRBJ2-1, with D tentatively TRBD1 (5 bases). Germline CDR1 and CDR2: SGHTA and FQGNSA. The CDR3 totals 14 residues. The germline V and J ends were trimmed by 3 bases and 7 bases, with 13 bases remaining between them. The chain's CDR3 is CASSFGAVVNEQFF. CDR3 DNA sequence: TGTGCCAGCAGCTTTGGGGCCGTTGTTAATGAGCAGTTCTTC. Variable domain in full (rest from reference TRBV7-2 and TRBJ2-1): GAGVSQSPSNKVTEKGKDVELRCDPISGHTALYWYRQSLGQGLEFLIYFQGNSAPDKSGLPSDRFSAERTGGSVSTLTIQRTQQEDSAVYLCASSFGAVVNEQFFGPGTRLTVL.

This chain uses TRBV13 with TRBJ2-7, with D perhaps matching TRBD2 (6 bases). Germline V gene data show CDR1 as PRHDT and CDR2 as FYEKMQ (reference sequence). This CDR3 has 16 residues. V shed 1 base and J shed 0 bases, with 13 bases lying between them. CDR3 nucleotides: TGTGCCAGCAGCTTAGCGGGAGATGCCCGCTCCTACGAGCAGTACTTC. Translated, it gives CASSLAGDARSYEQYF.

This clone was detected only a few times. The chain joins TRBV5-4 to TRBJ2-5; tentatively, D is TRBD2 (6 bases). V shed 0 bases and J shed 7 bases, with 10 bases lying between them. This CDR3 contains 13 residues. Germline lookup yields CDR1 SGHNT and CDR2 YYREEE (reference sequence). The CDR3: CASSLAGGPTQYF. CDR3 coding DNA: TGTGCCAGCAGCTTGGCCGGAGGGCCGACCCAGTACTTC.

The chain carries TRBV10-3 and TRBJ1-5; no firm D call. The length of the CDR3 is 16 residues. In germline, CDR1 is ENHRY, CDR2 SYGVKD. The ends were cut back, 0 bases at V and 3 bases at J, with 12 bases in the middle. Here the CDR3 DNA reads TGTGCCATCAGTGAGTCCGGAGGTAGGGTCAATCAGCCCCAGCATTTT. Translating gives CAISESGGRVNQPQHF.

The genes are TRBV11-2 and TRBJ2-5, with TRBD1 as a possible D gene (6 bases). Germline CDR1 SGHAT, CDR2 FQNNGV. V lost 5 bases and J 3 bases, leaving 16 bases between the germline ends. The CDR3 runs to 15 residues. This chain's CDR3 is CASSQPGQGKETQYF. In DNA, the CDR3 is TGTGCCAGCAGCCAGCCGGGACAAGGCAAAGAGACCCAGTACTTC.

This sequence joins TRBV4-3 and TRBJ1-4, with D possibly matching TRBD1 (6 bases). Germline V CDR1 and CDR2: LGHNA, YSLEER. With 0 bases removed from V and 8 bases from J, the gap between germline ends came to 19 bases. This CDR3 contains 17 residues. CDR3 region: CASSQDPIQGVGEKLFF. CDR3 sequence (DNA): TGCGCCAGCAGCCAAGACCCGATACAGGGAGTGGGCGAAAAACTGTTTTTT.

This clone was seen only a few times. This chain connects TRBV15 to TRBJ2-7; TRBD2 agrees at 11 bases. Germline V gene lookup returns CDR1 LNHNV and CDR2 YYDKDF (reference sequence). With 5 bases clipped from V and 2 bases from J, the junction kept 8 bases outside the gene matches. CDR3 size: 16 residues. CDR3 bases: TGTGCCACCAGCGGAAGACTAGCGGGAAACGCCTACGAGCAGTACTTC. Its translation: CATSGRLAGNAYEQYF.